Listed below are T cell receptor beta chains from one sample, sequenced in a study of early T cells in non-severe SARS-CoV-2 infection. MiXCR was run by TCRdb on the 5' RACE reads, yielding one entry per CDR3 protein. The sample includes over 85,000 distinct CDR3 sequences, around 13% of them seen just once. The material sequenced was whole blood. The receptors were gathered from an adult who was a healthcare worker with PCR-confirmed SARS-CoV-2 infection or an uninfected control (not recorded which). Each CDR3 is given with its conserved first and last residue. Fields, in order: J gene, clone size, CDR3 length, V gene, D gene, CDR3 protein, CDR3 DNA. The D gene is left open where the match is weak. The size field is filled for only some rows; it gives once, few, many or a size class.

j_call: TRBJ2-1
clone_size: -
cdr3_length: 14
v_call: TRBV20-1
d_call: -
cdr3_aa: CSAISAGRDNEQFF
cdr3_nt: TGCAGTGCTATTAGTGCGGGAAGAGACAATGAGCAGTTCTTC

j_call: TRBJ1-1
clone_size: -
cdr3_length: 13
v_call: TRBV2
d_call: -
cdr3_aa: CASLLAGERIAFF
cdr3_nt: TGTGCCAGCTTACTTGCAGGCGAGAGGATAGCCTTCTTT

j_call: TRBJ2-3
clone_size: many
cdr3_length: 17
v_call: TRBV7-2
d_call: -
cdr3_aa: CASSLGSRRVSTDTQYF
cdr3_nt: TGTGCCAGCAGCTTAGGGTCGCGGCGAGTCAGCACAGATACGCAGTATTTT

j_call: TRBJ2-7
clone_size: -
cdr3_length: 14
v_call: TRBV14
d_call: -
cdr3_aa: CASRHSGAAYEQYF
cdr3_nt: TGTGCCAGCAGGCACTCGGGGGCGGCCTACGAGCAGTACTTC

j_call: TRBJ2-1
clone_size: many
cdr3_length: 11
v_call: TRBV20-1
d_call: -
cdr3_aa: CSAGKVGEQFF
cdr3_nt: TGCAGTGCCGGGAAAGTAGGCGAGCAGTTCTTC

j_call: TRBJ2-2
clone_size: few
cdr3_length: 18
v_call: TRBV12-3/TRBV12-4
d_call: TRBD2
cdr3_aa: CASSFLLAGGYNTGELFF
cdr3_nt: TGTGCCAGCAGTTTCTTACTTGCGGGAGGCTATAACACCGGGGAGCTGTTTTTT

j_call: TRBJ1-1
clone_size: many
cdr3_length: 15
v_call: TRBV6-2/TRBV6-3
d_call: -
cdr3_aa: CASSYSIYYNTEAFF
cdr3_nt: TGTGCCAGCAGTTACTCGATCTACTATAACACTGAAGCTTTCTTT

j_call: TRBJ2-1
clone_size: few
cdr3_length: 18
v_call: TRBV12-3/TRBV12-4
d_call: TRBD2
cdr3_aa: CASSLRPHGGRGANEQLF
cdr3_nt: TGTGCCAGCAGTTTAAGACCGCACGGCGGGAGGGGAGCGAATGAGCAGCTCTTC

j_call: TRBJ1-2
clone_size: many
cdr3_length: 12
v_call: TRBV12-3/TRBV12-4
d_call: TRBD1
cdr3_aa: CASSPTGNGYTF
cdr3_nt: TGTGCCAGCAGCCCGACAGGGAACGGCTACACCTTC

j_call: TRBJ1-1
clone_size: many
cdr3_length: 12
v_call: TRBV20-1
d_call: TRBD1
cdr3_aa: CSANLQGVEAFF
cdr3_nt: TGCAGTGCGAACCTTCAGGGGGTTGAAGCTTTCTTT

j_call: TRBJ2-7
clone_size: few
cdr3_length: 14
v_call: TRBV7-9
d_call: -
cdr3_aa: CASSSSGATYEQYF
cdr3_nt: TGTGCCAGCAGCTCCTCAGGGGCCACCTACGAGCAGTACTTC

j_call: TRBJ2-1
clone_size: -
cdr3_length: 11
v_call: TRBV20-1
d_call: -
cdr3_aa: CSGVPYNEQFF
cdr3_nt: TGCAGTGGGGTTCCCTACAATGAGCAGTTCTTC

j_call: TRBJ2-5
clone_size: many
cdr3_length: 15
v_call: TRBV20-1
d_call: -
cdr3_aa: CSASDWGTAQETQYF
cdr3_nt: TGCAGTGCAAGTGACTGGGGAACGGCCCAAGAGACCCAGTACTTC

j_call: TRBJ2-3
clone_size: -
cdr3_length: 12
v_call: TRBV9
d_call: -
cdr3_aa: CASSGDAHTQYF
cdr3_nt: TGTGCCAGCAGCGGGGACGCCCATACGCAGTATTTT

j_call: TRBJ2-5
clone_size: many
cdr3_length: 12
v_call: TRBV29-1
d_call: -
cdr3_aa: CSVVVPESDQYF
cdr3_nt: TGCAGCGTTGTCGTGCCTGAGAGTGACCAGTACTTC

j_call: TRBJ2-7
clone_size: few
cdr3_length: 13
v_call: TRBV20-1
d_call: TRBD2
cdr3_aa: CSATIAGGPGQYF
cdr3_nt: TGCAGTGCTACCATAGCGGGAGGGCCGGGGCAGTACTTC

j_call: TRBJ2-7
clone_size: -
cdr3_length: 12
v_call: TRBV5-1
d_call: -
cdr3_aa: CASSLIWGEQYF
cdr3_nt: TGCGCCAGCAGCTTGATCTGGGGCGAGCAGTACTTC

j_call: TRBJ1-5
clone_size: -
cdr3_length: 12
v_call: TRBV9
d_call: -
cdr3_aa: CASSTGGQPQHF
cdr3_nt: TGTGCCAGCAGCACCGGCGGACAGCCCCAGCATTTT

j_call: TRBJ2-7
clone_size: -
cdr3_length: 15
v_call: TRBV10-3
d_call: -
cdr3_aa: CAISIGHPPTYEQYF
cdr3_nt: TGTGCCATCAGTATCGGACACCCTCCCACCTACGAGCAGTACTTC

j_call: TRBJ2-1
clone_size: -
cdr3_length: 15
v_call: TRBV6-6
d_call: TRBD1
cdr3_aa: CASSSRQGTGNEQFF
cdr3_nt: TGTGCCAGCAGCTCCCGACAGGGAACAGGCAATGAGCAGTTCTTC

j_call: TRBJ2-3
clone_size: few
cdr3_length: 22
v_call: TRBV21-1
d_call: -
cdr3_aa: CASSHGQGSPTKERWCTDTQYF
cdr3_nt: TGTGCCAGCAGCCACGGACAGGGGTCGCCCACCAAGGAACGTTGGTGCACAGATACGCAGTATTTT

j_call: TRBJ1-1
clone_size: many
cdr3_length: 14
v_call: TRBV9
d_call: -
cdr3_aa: CASSVTGSNTEAFF
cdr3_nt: TGTGCCAGCAGCGTGACAGGATCGAACACTGAAGCTTTCTTT

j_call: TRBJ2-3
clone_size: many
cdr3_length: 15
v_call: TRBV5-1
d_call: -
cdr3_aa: CASSLEPVPTDTQYF
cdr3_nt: TGCGCCAGCAGCTTGGAGCCGGTCCCCACAGATACGCAGTATTTT

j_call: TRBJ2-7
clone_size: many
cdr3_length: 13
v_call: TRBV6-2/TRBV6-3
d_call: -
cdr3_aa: CASSRGPYYEQYF
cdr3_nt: TGTGCCAGCAGTCGCGGACCTTACTACGAGCAGTACTTC

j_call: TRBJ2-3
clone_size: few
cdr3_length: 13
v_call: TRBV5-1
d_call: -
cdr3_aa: CASQTGTVDTQYF
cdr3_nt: TGCGCCAGCCAAACCGGGACTGTAGATACGCAGTATTTT

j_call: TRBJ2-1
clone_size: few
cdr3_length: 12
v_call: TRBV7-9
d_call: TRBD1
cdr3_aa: CASSPGQNEQFF
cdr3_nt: TGTGCCAGCAGCCCGGGACAGAATGAGCAGTTCTTC

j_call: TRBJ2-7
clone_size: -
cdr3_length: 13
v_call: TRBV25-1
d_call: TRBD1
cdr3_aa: CASTPGGWYEQYF
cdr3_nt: TGTGCCAGCACCCCAGGGGGCTGGTACGAGCAGTACTTC

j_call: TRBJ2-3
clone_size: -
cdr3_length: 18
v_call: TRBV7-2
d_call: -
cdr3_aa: CASSLVLVDSPSTDTQYF
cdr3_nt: TGTGCCAGCAGCTTAGTTTTAGTGGACTCACCTAGCACAGATACGCAGTATTTT

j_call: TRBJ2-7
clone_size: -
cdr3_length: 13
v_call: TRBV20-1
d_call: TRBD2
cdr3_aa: CSASLAGPDEQYF
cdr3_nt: TGCAGTGCTAGCCTAGCGGGACCGGACGAGCAGTACTTC

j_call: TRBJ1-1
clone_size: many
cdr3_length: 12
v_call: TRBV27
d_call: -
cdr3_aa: CASRTSYTEAFF
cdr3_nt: TGTGCCAGCAGAACGAGTTACACTGAAGCTTTCTTT

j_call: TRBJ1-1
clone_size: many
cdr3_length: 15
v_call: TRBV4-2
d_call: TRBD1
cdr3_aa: CASSQGDSLVAEAFF
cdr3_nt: TGTGCCAGCAGCCAAGGGGACAGTTTGGTCGCTGAAGCTTTCTTT

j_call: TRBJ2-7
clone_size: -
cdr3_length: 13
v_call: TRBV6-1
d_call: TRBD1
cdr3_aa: CASGRQGYSEQYF
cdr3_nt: TGTGCCAGCGGAAGACAGGGTTATAGCGAGCAGTACTTC

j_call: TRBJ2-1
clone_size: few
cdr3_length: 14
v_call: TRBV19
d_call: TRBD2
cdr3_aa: CASMRLAGNNEQFF
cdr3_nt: TGTGCCAGTATGCGGCTAGCGGGGAACAATGAGCAGTTCTTC

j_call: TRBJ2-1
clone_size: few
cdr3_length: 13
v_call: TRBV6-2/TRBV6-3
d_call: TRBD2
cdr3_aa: CASSGRAYNEQFF
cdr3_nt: TGTGCCAGCAGCGGGAGGGCTTACAATGAGCAGTTCTTC

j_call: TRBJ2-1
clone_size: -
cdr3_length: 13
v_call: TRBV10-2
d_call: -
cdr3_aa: CASRETGSNEQFF
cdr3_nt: TGCGCCAGCAGGGAGACAGGAAGCAATGAGCAGTTCTTC

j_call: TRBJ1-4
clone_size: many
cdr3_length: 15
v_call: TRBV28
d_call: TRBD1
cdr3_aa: CASSLPGTGYEKLFF
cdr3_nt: TGTGCCAGCAGTCTCCCCGGGACAGGGTACGAAAAACTGTTTTTT

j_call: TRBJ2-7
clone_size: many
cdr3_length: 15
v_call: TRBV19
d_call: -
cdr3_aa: CASSIATRGGYEQYF
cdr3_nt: TGTGCCAGTAGTATAGCCACTCGGGGAGGATACGAGCAGTACTTC

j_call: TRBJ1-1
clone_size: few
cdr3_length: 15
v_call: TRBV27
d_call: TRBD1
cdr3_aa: CASSAQNRGNTEAFF
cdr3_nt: TGTGCCAGCAGTGCCCAGAACAGGGGGAACACTGAAGCTTTCTTT

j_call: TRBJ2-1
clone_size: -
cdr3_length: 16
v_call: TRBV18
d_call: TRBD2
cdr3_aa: CASSPLTGGRTDEQFF
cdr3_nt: TGTGCCAGCTCACCCCTGACGGGAGGGCGCACCGATGAGCAGTTCTTC

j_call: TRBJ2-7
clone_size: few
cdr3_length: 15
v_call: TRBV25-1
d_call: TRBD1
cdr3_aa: CASSESRTGDYEQYF
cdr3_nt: TGTGCCAGCAGTGAATCGAGGACAGGGGACTACGAGCAGTACTTC

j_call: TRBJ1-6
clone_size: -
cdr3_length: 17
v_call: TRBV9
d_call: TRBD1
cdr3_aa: CASSAPTGADYNSPLHF
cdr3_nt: TGTGCCAGCAGCGCTCCCACAGGGGCGGACTATAATTCACCCCTCCACTTT

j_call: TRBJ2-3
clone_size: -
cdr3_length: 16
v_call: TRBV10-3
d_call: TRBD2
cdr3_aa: CAISELQREDSDTQYF
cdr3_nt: TGTGCCATCAGTGAGCTCCAGCGGGAGGACTCAGATACGCAGTATTTT

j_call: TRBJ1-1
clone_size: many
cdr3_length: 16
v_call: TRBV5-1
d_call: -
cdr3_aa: CASSLWGEAMNTEAFF
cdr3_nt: TGCGCCAGCAGCTTGTGGGGAGAGGCAATGAACACTGAAGCTTTCTTT

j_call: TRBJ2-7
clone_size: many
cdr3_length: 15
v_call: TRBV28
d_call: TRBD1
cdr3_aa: CASSSRTGLAYEQYF
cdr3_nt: TGTGCCAGCAGTTCCCGGACAGGGCTTGCCTACGAGCAGTACTTC

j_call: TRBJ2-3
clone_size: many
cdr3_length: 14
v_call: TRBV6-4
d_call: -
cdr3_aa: CASSDGGSTDTQYF
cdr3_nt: TGTGCCAGCAGTGACGGCGGGAGCACAGATACGCAGTATTTT

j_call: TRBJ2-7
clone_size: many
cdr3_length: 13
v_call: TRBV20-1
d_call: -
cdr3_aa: CSASFSSGYEQYF
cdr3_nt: TGCAGTGCTAGCTTTTCCAGCGGGTACGAGCAGTACTTC

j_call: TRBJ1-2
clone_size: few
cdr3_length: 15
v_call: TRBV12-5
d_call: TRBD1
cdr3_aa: CATRSLDRGGDGYTF
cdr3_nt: TGTGCTACTCGAAGCCTCGACAGGGGCGGAGATGGCTACACCTTC

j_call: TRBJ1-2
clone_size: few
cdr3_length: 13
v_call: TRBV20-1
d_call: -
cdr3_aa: CSARAAVGSGYTF
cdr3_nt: TGCAGTGCTCGCGCTGCGGTTGGCAGTGGCTACACCTTC

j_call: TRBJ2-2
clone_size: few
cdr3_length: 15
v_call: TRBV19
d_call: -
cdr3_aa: CASRSGRPGTGELFF
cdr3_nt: TGTGCCAGTAGATCTGGCCGTCCGGGCACCGGGGAGCTGTTTTTT

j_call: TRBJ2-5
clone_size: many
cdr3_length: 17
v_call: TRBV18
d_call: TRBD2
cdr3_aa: CASSPPPSGGSSQTQYF
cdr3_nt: TGTGCCAGCTCACCACCGCCATCCGGCGGGAGCTCGCAGACCCAGTACTTC

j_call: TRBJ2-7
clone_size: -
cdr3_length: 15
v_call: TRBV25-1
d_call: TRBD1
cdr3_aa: CASSAKLTGRDEQYF
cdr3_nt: TGTGCCAGCAGCGCCAAGCTGACAGGGCGGGACGAGCAGTACTTC

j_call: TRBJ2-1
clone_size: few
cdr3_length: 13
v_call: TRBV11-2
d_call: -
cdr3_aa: CASSFRAINEQFF
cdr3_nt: TGTGCCAGCAGCTTCAGGGCGATTAATGAGCAGTTCTTC

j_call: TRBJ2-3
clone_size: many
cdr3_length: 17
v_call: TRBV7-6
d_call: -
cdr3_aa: CASSLAEGAEYTDTQYF
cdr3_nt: TGTGCCAGCAGCTTAGCCGAGGGAGCGGAGTACACAGATACGCAGTATTTT

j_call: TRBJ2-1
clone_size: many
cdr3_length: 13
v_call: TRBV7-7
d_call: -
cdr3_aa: CASSLALFNEQFF
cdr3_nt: TGTGCCAGCAGCTTAGCCCTGTTCAATGAGCAGTTCTTC